This T cell receptor (beta chain) was found in a study of type 1 regulatory T cells. From the reads, TCRdb called clonotypes with MiXCR, one entry per CDR3 protein. The sample carries fewer than 75,000 distinct CDR3 sequences, 45% to 50% recorded once. Notes on this clonotype: Its specificity is unknown.

The CDR3 has 14 amino acids. V lost 4 bases, J lost 7 bases, and 16 bases lay in between. CDR1 is SGHAT, CDR2 FQNNGV, per germline. Sequenced material: cultured non-Tr1 T cells, either the whole culture or a sorted T cell fraction (not recorded which). V gene TRBV11-2 combines with J gene TRBJ2-5, with a possible D match to TRBD2 (5 bases). The sequence derives from a human donor in good health. Written as DNA, the CDR3 is TGTGCCAGCAGCTCGCGGGCGGAGGCCGGGACCCAGTACTTC. Its protein product is CASSSRAEAGTQYF.